This T cell receptor beta chain was recorded in a study of OX40 agonist ivuxolimab in advanced cancers. Study at large: Ivuxolimab is a fully human IgG2 antibody that activates OX40 (CD134). Every patient in dose escalation had hepatocellular carcinoma, melanoma, renal cell or head and neck cancer. Checkpoint inhibitors had been given previously to around 38% of patients.

Notes on this clone: Its specificity is not known.

Findings and caveats of the study: Clonal expansion among partial responders at 0.1-3.0 mg/kg ranked near the lowest.

The method was immunoSEQ multiplex PCR; TCRdb's version includes in-frame clones alone and lacks a portion of them. The sample contains around 63,000 clones, roughly 80% of which appear only once. The CDR3 has 14 amino acids. Per the germline V gene, CDR1 is GTSNPN and CDR2 is SVGIG (reference sequence). The J segment lost 7 bases and the V segment lost 1 base, leaving 4 bases of the junction unmatched. The receptor was isolated from an adult with an advanced solid tumor such as melanoma, head and neck, liver or kidney cancer. V gene TRBV30 combines with J gene TRBJ2-7; 13 bases fit TRBD2. This specimen was CD4+ or CD8+ T cells sorted from blood, taken in a trial of the OX40 agonist ivuxolimab. The CDR3 DNA follows: TGTGCCTGGAGTGGGACTAGCGGGGGTCGAGAGCAGTACGTC. This sequence encodes CAWSGTSGGREQYV.